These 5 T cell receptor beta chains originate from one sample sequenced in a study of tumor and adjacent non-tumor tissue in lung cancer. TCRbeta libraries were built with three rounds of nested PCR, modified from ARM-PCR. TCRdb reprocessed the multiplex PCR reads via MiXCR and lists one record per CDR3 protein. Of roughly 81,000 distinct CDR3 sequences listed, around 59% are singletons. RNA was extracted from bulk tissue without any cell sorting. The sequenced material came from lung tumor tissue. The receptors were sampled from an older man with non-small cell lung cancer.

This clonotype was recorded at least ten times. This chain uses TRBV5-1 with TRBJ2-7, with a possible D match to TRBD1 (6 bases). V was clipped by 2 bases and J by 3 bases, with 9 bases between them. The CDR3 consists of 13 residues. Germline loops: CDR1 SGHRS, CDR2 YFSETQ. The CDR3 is CASSFTGNYEQYF. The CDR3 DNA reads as TGCGCCAGCAGCTTTACAGGGAACTACGAGCAGTACTTC.

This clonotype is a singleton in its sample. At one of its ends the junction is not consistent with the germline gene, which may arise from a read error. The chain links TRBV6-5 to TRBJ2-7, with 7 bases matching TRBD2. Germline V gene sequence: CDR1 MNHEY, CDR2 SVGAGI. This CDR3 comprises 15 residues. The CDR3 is CTSTLRDGGTYEQYF. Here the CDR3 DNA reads TGTACCAGCACCCTCCGGGACGGGGGGACCTACGAGCAGTACTTC.

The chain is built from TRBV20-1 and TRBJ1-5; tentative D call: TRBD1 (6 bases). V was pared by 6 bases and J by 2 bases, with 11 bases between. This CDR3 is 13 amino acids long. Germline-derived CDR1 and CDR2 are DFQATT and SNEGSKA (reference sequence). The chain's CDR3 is CSATGSGNQPQHF. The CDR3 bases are TGCAGTGCCACAGGGTCGGGCAATCAGCCCCAGCATTTT.

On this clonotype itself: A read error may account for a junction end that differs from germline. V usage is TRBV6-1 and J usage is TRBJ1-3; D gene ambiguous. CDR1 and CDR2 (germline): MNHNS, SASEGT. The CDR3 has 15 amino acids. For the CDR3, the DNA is TGTGCCACCAGTGAAGGGTTTAGGCCTGGAAACACCATATATTTC. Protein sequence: CATSEGFRPGNTIYF.

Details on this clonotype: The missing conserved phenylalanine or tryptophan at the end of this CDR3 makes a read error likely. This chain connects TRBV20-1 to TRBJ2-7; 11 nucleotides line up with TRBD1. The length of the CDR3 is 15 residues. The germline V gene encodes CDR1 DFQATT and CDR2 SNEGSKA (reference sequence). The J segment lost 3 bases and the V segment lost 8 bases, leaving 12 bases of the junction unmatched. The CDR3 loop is CSTRHPGQGVYEQYS. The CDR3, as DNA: TGCAGTACCAGACACCCGGGACAGGGGGTCTACGAGCAGTACTCC.